The source of this T cell receptor (beta chain) is a study of HIV-infected children after antiretroviral therapy interruption. CDR3 length equals 13 residues. V lost 4 bases, J lost 6 bases, and 10 bases lay in between. CDR1 is MNHEY and CDR2 is SVGEGT in the germline V gene. This clonotype was detected ten times or more. A 3' RACE protocol on RNA, with unique molecular identifiers, produced the TCR library. A single record per CDR3 protein comes from TCRdb applying MiXCR to the 3' RACE reads. The data hold fewer than 100,000 distinct CDR3 sequences, with about 6.9% observed a single time. Treatment noted: PENTA 11 planned treatment interruption arm or continuous ART arm.

The TCR sequence derives from a pool of human donors with HIV. The source was CD45RA+ CD4+ T cells from PBMCs, pooled from several time points, collected from a donor given antiretroviral therapy, either interrupted or continuous. As to subset: naive CD4+ CD45RA+ CD45RO- T cells. V and J are TRBV6-2 or TRBV6-3 and TRBJ2-1; D not certain. CDR3 sequence reads: CASSFGGFNEQFF. CDR3 DNA sequence: TGTGCCAGCAGTTTTGGTGGGTTCAATGAGCAGTTCTTC.